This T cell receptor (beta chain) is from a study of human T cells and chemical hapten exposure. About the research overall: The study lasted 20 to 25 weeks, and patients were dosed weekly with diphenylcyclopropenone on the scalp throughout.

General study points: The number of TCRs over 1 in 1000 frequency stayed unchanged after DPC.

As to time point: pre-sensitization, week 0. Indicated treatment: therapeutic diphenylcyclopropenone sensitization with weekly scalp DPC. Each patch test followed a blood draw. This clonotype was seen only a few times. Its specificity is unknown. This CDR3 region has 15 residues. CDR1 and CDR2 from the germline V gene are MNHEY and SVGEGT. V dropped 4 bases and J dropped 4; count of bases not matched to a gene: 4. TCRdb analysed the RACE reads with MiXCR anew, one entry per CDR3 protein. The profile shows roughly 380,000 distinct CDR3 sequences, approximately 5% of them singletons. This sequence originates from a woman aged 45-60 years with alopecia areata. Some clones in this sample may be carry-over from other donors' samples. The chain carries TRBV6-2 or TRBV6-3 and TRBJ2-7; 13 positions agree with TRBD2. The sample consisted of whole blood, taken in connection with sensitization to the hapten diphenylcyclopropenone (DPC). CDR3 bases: TGTGCCAGCAGTTTCCTGGGACTAGCGGGATACGAGCAGTACTTC. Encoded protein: CASSFLGLAGYEQYF.